This is a list of T cell receptor beta chains from one sample in a study of shared clonotypes between healthy human individuals. Sequenced by immunoSEQ multiplex PCR; TCRdb stores in-frame clones only, minus some. The top ten clones hold approximately 0.4% of a sample with a few million clones, 93% of them seen once. The sequenced sample consisted of naive CD4+ T cells from PBMCs. All receptors derive from a man between 18 and 35 years old in good health. Some clones in this sample may be carry-over from other donors' samples. Both conserved end residues are part of each CDR3.

TRBV19	TRBJ1-2	CASSIQGRGYTF
TRBV19	TRBJ2-7	CASRDRGTYEQYF
TRBV7-9	TRBJ1-3	CASSSEQRTGYGNTIYF
TRBV7-2	TRBJ2-3	CASRGGGGRSSNTQYF
TRBV7-3	TRBJ2-1	CASTPPSGSNEQFF
TRBV4-2	TRBJ2-7	CASAGQTPYQYF
TRBV11-2	TRBJ2-1	CASSLIGLAGGYNEQFF
TRBV6-1	TRBJ2-1	CASSEAPGVFYNEQFF
TRBV29-1	TRBJ2-7	CSVEVVSAYEQYF
TRBV4-1	TRBJ2-3	CASSQLIAVASTDTQYF
TRBV28	TRBJ1-4	CASSFSTANEKLFF
TRBV28	TRBJ1-2	CASITYSGPNYGYTF
TRBV7-2	TRBJ2-1	CASSPPGGRSYNEQFF
TRBV25-1	TRBJ2-3	CASSDRLKGGYAVDTQYF
TRBV18	TRBJ2-5	CASSLLVAGVQETQYF
TRBV9	TRBJ2-5	CASSVGLAGDGKTQYF
TRBV5-1	TRBJ2-1	CASSLALDYNEQFF
TRBV2	TRBJ2-1	CASSEGLEGVYNEQFF
TRBV6-4	TRBJ1-4	CASSDSEDRGPNEKLFF
TRBV28	TRBJ1-1	CASSLLMLLGQVAFF
TRBV4-1	TRBJ1-2	CASSPPGQINYGYTF
TRBV5-1	TRBJ2-2	CASSFNAQTTNTGELFF
TRBV5-1	TRBJ1-3	CASSLEGGLSGNTIYF
TRBV6-6	TRBJ2-5	CASRGGRASGETQYF
TRBV5-1	TRBJ2-1	CASSLEGNPGGEQFF
TRBV18	TRBJ2-3	CASSPEADTQYF
TRBV11-2	TRBJ2-7	CASSFPTGASYEQYF
TRBV9	TRBJ2-5	CASSVDLHETQYF